The 27 T cell receptor beta chains below all came from one sample that was sequenced in a study of blood T cells in healthy people across ages. A second about 7 to 12 cycle PCR used barcoded and J-beta primers. TCRdb reprocessed the 5' RACE reads via MiXCR and lists one record per CDR3 protein. Of about 400,000 distinct CDR3 sequences detected, roughly half appear once; the ten largest clones hold 45% to 65%. Sequences were obtained from blood. The receptors here all came from a man between 60 and 75 years old in good health.

This clonotype was detected many times. The V gene is TRBV5-1, the J gene TRBJ2-3; no clear D. The length of the CDR3 is 13 residues. V lost 0 bases to trimming and J lost 4 bases, with 6 bases between them. CDR1 is SGHRS and CDR2 is YFSETQ in the germline V gene. The CDR3 reads CASSLARADTQYF. CDR3 DNA sequence: TGCGCCAGCAGCTTGGCCCGGGCAGATACGCAGTATTTT.

The chain uses TRBV29-1 and TRBJ2-1; 10 bases align to TRBD2. V dropped 0 bases and J dropped 2; count of bases not matched to a gene: 10. The CDR3 extends over 18 amino acids. Germline V lookup: CDR1 SQVTM, CDR2 ANQGSEA. This chain's CDR3 is CSVEDRGAGGSTYNEQFF. CDR3 coding DNA: TGCAGCGTTGAAGATCGGGGAGCGGGAGGGTCCACCTACAATGAGCAGTTCTTC.

This chain connects TRBV5-5 to TRBJ1-5; unclear D gene. In germline, CDR1 is SGHKS, CDR2 YYEKEE (reference sequence). Trimming took off 0 bases at V and 6 bases at J, with 13 bases between the two ends. CDR3 size: 15 residues. The CDR3 sequence is CASSLEASWGQPQHF. The CDR3, as DNA: TGTGCCAGCAGCTTGGAGGCCTCTTGGGGTCAGCCCCAGCATTTT.

This clonotype was counted between two and nine times. The chain employs TRBV11-2 and TRBJ2-3, with 8 bases that match TRBD2. The germline gives CDR1 SGHAT, CDR2 FQNNGV. This CDR3 comprises 15 residues. Germline trimming cut 5 bases from V and 4 bases from J; bases unmatched to any gene: 8. The chain's CDR3 is CASSPTSGLADTQYF. Written as DNA, the CDR3 is TGTGCCAGCAGCCCTACTAGCGGCCTAGCAGATACGCAGTATTTT. Full variable domain (remainder filled in from reference TRBV11-2 and TRBJ2-3): EAGVAQSPRYKIIEKRQSVAFWCNPISGHATLYWYQQILGQGPKLLIQFQNNGVVDDSQLPKDRFSAERLKGVDSTLKIQPAKLEDSAVYLCASSPTSGLADTQYFGPGTRLTVL.

This clonotype is a singleton in its sample. The J gene is TRBJ2-5, the V gene TRBV6-2 or TRBV6-3; possible D gene TRBD1, 8 bases. In germline, CDR1 is MNHEY, CDR2 SVGEGT. V was pared by 4 bases and J by 5 bases, with 17 bases between. This CDR3 has 15 amino acids. The CDR3 reads CASSSDREGVETQYF. Here the CDR3 DNA reads TGTGCCAGCAGTTCGGACAGGGAGGGTGTCGAGACCCAGTACTTC.

V and J are TRBV10-1 and TRBJ1-1; no clear D. V lost 6 bases and J 5 bases, leaving 13 bases between the germline ends. CDR1 and CDR2 from the germline V gene are WNHNN and SYGVQD (reference sequence). This CDR3 is 13 amino acids long. As DNA, the CDR3 is TGCGCCAGCAGAAAAGGCAAGGGAACTGAAGCTTTCTTT. It encodes CASRKGKGTEAFF.

This clonotype was counted only a few times. J is TRBJ2-7 and V is TRBV3-1; 7 bases match TRBD1. With V trimmed by 4 bases and J by 6 bases, 9 bases remained unmatched. CDR3 length: 14 residues. Germline CDR1 and CDR2: LGHDT and YNNKEL (reference sequence). CDR3 coding DNA: TGTGCCAGCAGCCCCCGGACAGGATGGGGCGAGCAGTACTTC. Translating gives CASSPRTGWGEQYF.

The genes are TRBV20-1 and TRBJ1-2, with D possibly being TRBD1 (6 bases). This CDR3 has 13 amino acids. Germline V gene lookup returns CDR1 DFQATT and CDR2 SNEGSKA (reference sequence). The V gene lost 5 bases and the J gene lost 6 bases, with 16 bases spanning the gap. The CDR3 loop reads CSAGDKSLDGYTF. The CDR3 nucleotides are TGCAGTGCTGGGGACAAATCGTTAGATGGCTACACCTTC.

This clonotype was picked up a small number of times. The chain joins TRBV5-1 to TRBJ2-3; 14 bases match TRBD2. The CDR3 runs to 16 residues. The V gene's germline CDR1 is SGHRS and CDR2 YFSETQ. J was trimmed by 4 bases and V by 4 bases; bases with no gene match: 5. The CDR3, as DNA: TGCGCCAGCAGCGCCGGGACTAGCGGGGGACCAGATACGCAGTATTTT. Translating it yields CASSAGTSGGPDTQYF.

The V and J genes are TRBV18 and TRBJ2-3; TRBD2 might be the D (5 bases). Between the trimmed V and J ends, which lost 8 bases and 4 bases, there was a span of 16 bases. Germline V gene sequence: CDR1 KGHSH, CDR2 LQKENI. The CDR3 runs to 14 residues. The CDR3 DNA reads TGTGCCAGCCCTCGTCCCCGGGGAGCAGATACGCAGTATTTT. It specifies CASPRPRGADTQYF.

The chain is built from TRBV20-1 and TRBJ2-4; TRBD2 agrees at 8 bases. Trimming took 0 bases from V and 0 from J; bases not matched to a gene: 1. The CDR3 loop spans 15 amino acids. CDR1 and CDR2 from the germline V gene are DFQATT and SNEGSKA (reference sequence). The CDR3 nucleotides read TGCAGTGCTAGAGATCGGGGGGGAGCCAAAAACATTCAGTACTTC. Amino acid sequence: CSARDRGGAKNIQYF.

The V and J genes are TRBV7-9 and TRBJ2-3; D uncertain. V was cut by 8 bases and J by 5 bases, with 8 bases left in between. CDR1 SEHNR and CDR2 FQNEAQ come from the germline V gene (reference sequence). This CDR3 comprises 11 residues. In DNA form, the CDR3 reads TGTGCCAGCGGAATACAAGATACGCAGTATTTT. Amino acid sequence: CASGIQDTQYF.

The V and J genes are TRBV12-3 or TRBV12-4 and TRBJ2-2; 9 nucleotides line up with TRBD1. Trimming cost V 3 bases and J 5 bases; bases outside gene matches: 4. The CDR3 is 15 amino acids. This CDR3 is CASSLATGGTGELFF. In DNA, the CDR3 is TGTGCCAGCAGTTTGGCGACAGGGGGGACCGGGGAGCTGTTTTTT.

The V call is TRBV6-6, the J call TRBJ2-4; 7 bases are shared with TRBD2. The J call could be wrong; TRBJ2-7 is a better fit for the DNA end. Germline CDR1 is MNHNY and CDR2 is SVGAGI (reference sequence). CDR3 size: 15 residues. CDR3 residues: CASTEVGRGIYEQYF. In DNA, the CDR3 is TGTGCCAGCACCGAGGTGGGGAGGGGAATCTACGAGCAGTACTTC.

The chain is built from TRBV12-3 or TRBV12-4 and TRBJ2-5; D perhaps matches TRBD1 (6 bases). The J call is uncertain, as TRBJ2-7 better fits the DNA end. This CDR3 spans 15 amino acids. Written as DNA, the CDR3 is TGTGCCAGCAGCCCCGGACAGTCTCCCCTCTACGAGCAGTACTTC. This translates into CASSPGQSPLYEQYF.

The CDR3 reads CASSFTGTGKEETQYF. CDR3 nucleotide sequence: TGCGCCAGCAGCTTCACCGGGACAGGGAAAGAAGAGACCCAGTACTTC. J is TRBJ2-5 and V is TRBV5-1, with TRBD1 matching 9 bases. Germline loops: CDR1 SGHRS, CDR2 YFSETQ. The CDR3 is 16 amino acids. V lost 2 bases, J lost 3 bases, and 8 bases stayed unmatched.

This chain links TRBV7-9 with TRBJ2-7; 7 nucleotides align to TRBD2. J was trimmed by 6 bases and V by 1 base; bases with no gene match: 9. This CDR3 has 15 amino acids. Germline-derived CDR1 and CDR2 are SEHNR and FQNEAQ (reference sequence). The CDR3 nucleotides read TGTGCCAGCAGCTTAGTTGGCGGGAGTCAACGCGAGCAGTACTTC. As protein: CASSLVGGSQREQYF.

The chain has TRBV7-9 and TRBJ2-7; 9 nucleotides match TRBD2. V trimming: 5 bases; J trimming: 4 bases; junction bases outside the gene matches: 18. There are 18 residues in the CDR3. Germline loops: CDR1 SEHNR, CDR2 FQNEAQ (reference sequence). The CDR3 loop is CASSTEGVRGGRWYEQYF. The CDR3 coding sequence is TGTGCCAGCAGCACAGAGGGAGTGCGGGGGGGCCGTTGGTACGAGCAGTACTTC.

This clonotype was observed a handful of times. For the CDR3, the DNA is TGTGCCAGCAGTCAGAGACAGGAACCCTACGAGCAGTACTTC. Its translation is CASSQRQEPYEQYF. V usage is TRBV6-2 or TRBV6-3 and J usage is TRBJ2-7; TRBD1 might be the D (6 bases). V shed 5 bases and J shed 2 bases, with 13 bases lying between them. There are 14 residues in the CDR3. In germline, CDR1 is MNHEY, CDR2 SVGEGT.

Concerning this clonotype itself: At one end the junction does not follow the germline gene, possibly because of a read error. The J gene is TRBJ1-4, the V gene TRBV18, with unresolved D. Germline values: CDR1 KGHSH, CDR2 LQKENI. CDR3 length: 14 residues. CDR3 sequence reads: CVSSPQNRPEKLFF. In DNA, the CDR3 is TGTGTCAGCTCACCCCAGAACCGACCGGAAAAACTGTTTTTT.

The chain is built from TRBV7-8 and TRBJ1-6; D not resolved. The CDR3 sequence is 16 residues long. Germline loops: CDR1 SGHVS, CDR2 FQNEAQ. Deletions cut 0 bases from V and 4 bases from J, with 10 bases between. The chain's CDR3 is CASSLALRQYNSPLHF. The CDR3 DNA sequence: TGTGCCAGCAGCTTAGCGCTTAGGCAGTATAATTCACCCCTCCACTTT.

This clonotype was seen a few times. The chain has TRBV5-1 and TRBJ2-3; TRBD2 aligns across 9 bases. Looked up from germline, CDR1 is SGHRS and CDR2 is YFSETQ. V gave up 0 bases and J gave up 3 bases; unmatched junction bases: 5. This CDR3 region has 16 residues. The CDR3 DNA sequence: TGCGCCAGCAGCTTGGGACTAGCGGCCGGGACAGATACGCAGTATTTT. It is translated as CASSLGLAAGTDTQYF.

This chain uses TRBV6-5 with TRBJ2-5, with TRBD2 identical over 10 bases. Unmatched junction bases numbered 12, after V lost 6 bases and J lost 11 bases. Germline V gene lookup returns CDR1 MNHEY and CDR2 SVGAGI. The CDR3 spans 14 residues. Here the CDR3 reads CASRPGLANSEQYF. The CDR3 nucleotides read TGTGCCAGCAGACCGGGACTAGCGAACTCGGAGCAGTACTTC.

This chain links TRBV28 with TRBJ1-4, with D perhaps matching TRBD1 (5 bases). Germline-derived CDR1 and CDR2 are MDHEN and SYDVKM. Trimming removed 6 bases from V and 4 bases from J, with 12 bases in between. The CDR3 contains 14 residues. CDR3 in amino acids: CASSRQFLNEKLFF. The CDR3 nucleotides read TGTGCCAGCAGCCGACAGTTCCTTAATGAAAAACTGTTTTTT.

CDR3 residues: CASARLRPGGNTEAFF. The CDR3, as DNA: TGTGCCAGCGCACGCCTTAGACCAGGGGGCAATACTGAAGCTTTCTTT. This chain joins TRBV7-2 and TRBJ1-1, with TRBD1 identical over 8 bases. Germline lookup yields CDR1 SGHTA and CDR2 FQGNSA. The CDR3 covers 16 residues. The V segment lost 8 bases and the J segment 5 bases; nucleotides outside the gene matches: 16.

The chain carries TRBV4-1 and TRBJ2-1; 10 nucleotides agree with TRBD2. CDR1 is MGHRA, CDR2 YSYEKL, per germline. This CDR3 is 15 amino acids long. V gave up 1 base and J gave up 8 bases; unmatched junction bases: 5. Here the CDR3 reads CASSQVQRGGDEQFF. CDR3 nucleotide sequence: TGCGCCAGCAGCCAAGTCCAGCGGGGGGGCGATGAGCAGTTCTTC.

The V gene is TRBV7-9, the J gene TRBJ2-4; tentative D call: TRBD1 (6 bases). Trimming took 0 bases from V and 4 from J, leaving 10 bases between them. CDR1 is SEHNR and CDR2 is FQNEAQ in the germline V gene (reference sequence). The CDR3 is made up of 15 amino acids. The CDR3 reads CASSLAATGKNIQYF. The CDR3 DNA sequence: TGTGCCAGCAGCTTAGCGGCGACAGGAAAAAACATTCAGTACTTC.